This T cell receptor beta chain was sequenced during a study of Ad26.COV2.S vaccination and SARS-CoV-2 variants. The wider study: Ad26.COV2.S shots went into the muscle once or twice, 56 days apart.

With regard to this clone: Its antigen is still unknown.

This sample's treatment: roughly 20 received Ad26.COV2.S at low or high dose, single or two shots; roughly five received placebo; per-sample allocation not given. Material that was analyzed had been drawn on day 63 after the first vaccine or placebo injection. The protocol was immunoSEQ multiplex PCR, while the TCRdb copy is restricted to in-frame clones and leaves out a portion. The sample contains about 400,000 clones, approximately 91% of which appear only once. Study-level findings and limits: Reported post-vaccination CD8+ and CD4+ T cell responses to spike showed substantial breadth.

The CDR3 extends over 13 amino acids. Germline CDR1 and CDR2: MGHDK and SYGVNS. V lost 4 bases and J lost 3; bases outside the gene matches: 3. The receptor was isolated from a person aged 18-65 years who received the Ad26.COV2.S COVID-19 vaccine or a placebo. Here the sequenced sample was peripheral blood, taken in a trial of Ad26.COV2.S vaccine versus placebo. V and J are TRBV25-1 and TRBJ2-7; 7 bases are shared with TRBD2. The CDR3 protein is CASSVGGIYEQYF. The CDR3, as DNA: TGTGCCAGCAGTGTGGGGGGGATCTACGAGCAGTACTTC.